This TCR beta chain emerged from a study of graft-versus-host responses after intestinal transplantation (dated by TCRdb to the early 2020s). Regarding the study in general: Multivisceral, liver-intestinal, or isolated intestinal transplants were received by the recipients. All recipients received anti-thymocyte globulin induction followed by maintenance tacrolimus and steroids for around three years. Graft-versus-host and host-versus-graft alloreactive T cell clones were tracked in the graft, circulation and bone marrow after intestinal transplantation using bulk TCR-beta CDR3 sequencing. Alloreactive clones were identified by sequencing pre-transplant mixed lymphocyte reaction products and comparing these products with unstimulated pre-transplant donor and recipient T cells. The cohort enrolled about 23 intestinal transplant recipients, one of whom was a retransplant, and 3 patients without pretransplant specimens were excluded. Donor T cell macrochimerism was defined as a peak of at least 4% donor T cells among recipient peripheral blood mononuclear cells. Rather than going through the commercial service, samples from a few later patients were sequenced in-house on an Illumina MiSeq and processed with MiXCR.

From a lookup of the germline V gene, CDR1 and CDR2 are SNHLY and FYNNEI. Relative to germline, V is 8 bases shorter and J is 2 bases shorter, with 10 bases between their ends. The CDR3 goes from the cysteine to the phenylalanine over 12 residues. Of all the DNA, just the CDR3 is kept, 36 bases in frame from base 1. What the time point label conveys for this sample: cells obtained before transplantation from donor or recipient. CD3+CD4+ and CD3+CD8+ populations were FACS-sorted from unstimulated pre-transplant donor and recipient cells taken from spleen or lymph nodes. Library preparation was by the immunoSEQ multiplex PCR assay. In most patients, genomic DNA was isolated using the Qiagen DNeasy Blood and Tissue Kit and sent frozen to Adaptive Biotechnologies for TCR sequencing. Adaptive Biotechnologies carried out high-throughput TCR-beta CDR3 sequencing of genomic DNA for most patients. From the authors' description of their analysis: TCR sequencing data for around 20 patients were retrieved from Adaptive's ImmunoSEQ software; three other patients were processed with MiXCR and VDJtools. To correct CD4 versus CD8 sorting errors, any sequence found in both subsets at a frequency ratio below 5:1 was removed. Because the origin of CDR3 nucleotide sequences shared between donor and recipient could not be assigned, those sequences were removed. To count as alloreactive, a clone needed at least 2-fold expansion over unstimulated cells and a minimum CFSE-low frequency of 0.002% (template counts) or 0.001% (read counts). A clone was considered mappable if detected in the sequenced pre-transplant spleen, lymph node, or MLR CFSE-low populations of the donor or recipient. The cumulative frequency of alloreactive clones was calculated as a percentage of all sequences, weighted by copy number. This immuneACCESS table, as held by TCRdb, lists in-frame sequences with V and J called but not all clones. Of the missing ones, under half trace to an unresolved V gene in checked studies; the others have no known cause. D and trimming come from the DNA, and the V and J calls and clone size come from that table. The sample records approximately 88,000 clones, 85% to 95% of which are singletons. The ten largest clones take up roughly 0.17% of the sample.

This clone was picked up one time. Its cognate antigen has yet to be identified. Per-base qualities were not stored, and no clone one base away is much larger. The study at large found these results: The relatively low number and heterogeneity of intestinal transplant patients limited the conclusions. GvH clones were detected in recipient bone marrow, and some appeared earlier in ileal mucosa or blood, consistent with an intestinal mucosal origin. Early after transplant, declines in HvG clones were associated with peak levels of circulating GvH clones. In patients with donor T cell macrochimerism, the allografts had high GvH to HvG T cell clonal ratios.

The sequence links TRBV2 to TRBJ2-7; matching of 5 bases hints at TRBD2 as the D gene. The receptor was isolated from a human donor who was the organ donor for an intestinal transplant. Specimen: unstimulated CD4+ T cells sorted from spleen or lymph node cells, collected before transplant. The DNA sequence is as follows: TGTGCCAGCGACTACTCGCCCTACGAGCAGTACTTC. This gives the protein CASDYSPYEQYF. Full variable domain (CDR3 extended with the reference TRBV2 and TRBJ2-7 proteins): EPEVTQTPSHQVTQMGQEVILRCVPISNHLYFYWYRQILGQKVEFLVSFYNNEISEKSEIFDDQFSVERPDGSNFTLKIRSTKLEDSAMYFCASDYSPYEQYFGPGTRLTVT.